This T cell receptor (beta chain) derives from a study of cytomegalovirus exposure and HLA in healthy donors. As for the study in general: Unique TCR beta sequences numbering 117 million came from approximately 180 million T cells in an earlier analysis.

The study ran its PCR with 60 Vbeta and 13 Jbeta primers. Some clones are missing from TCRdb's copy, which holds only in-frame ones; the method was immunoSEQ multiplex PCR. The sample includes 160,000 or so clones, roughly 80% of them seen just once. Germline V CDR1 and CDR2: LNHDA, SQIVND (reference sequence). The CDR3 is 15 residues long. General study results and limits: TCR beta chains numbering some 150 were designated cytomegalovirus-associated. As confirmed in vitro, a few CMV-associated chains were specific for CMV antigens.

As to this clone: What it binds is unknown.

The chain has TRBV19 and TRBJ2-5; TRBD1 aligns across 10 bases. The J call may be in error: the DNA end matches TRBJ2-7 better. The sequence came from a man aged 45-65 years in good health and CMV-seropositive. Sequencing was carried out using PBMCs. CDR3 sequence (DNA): TGTGCCAGTAGTATCACCGGGACAGGGGTGAGCGAGCAGTACTTC. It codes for CASSITGTGVSEQYF.